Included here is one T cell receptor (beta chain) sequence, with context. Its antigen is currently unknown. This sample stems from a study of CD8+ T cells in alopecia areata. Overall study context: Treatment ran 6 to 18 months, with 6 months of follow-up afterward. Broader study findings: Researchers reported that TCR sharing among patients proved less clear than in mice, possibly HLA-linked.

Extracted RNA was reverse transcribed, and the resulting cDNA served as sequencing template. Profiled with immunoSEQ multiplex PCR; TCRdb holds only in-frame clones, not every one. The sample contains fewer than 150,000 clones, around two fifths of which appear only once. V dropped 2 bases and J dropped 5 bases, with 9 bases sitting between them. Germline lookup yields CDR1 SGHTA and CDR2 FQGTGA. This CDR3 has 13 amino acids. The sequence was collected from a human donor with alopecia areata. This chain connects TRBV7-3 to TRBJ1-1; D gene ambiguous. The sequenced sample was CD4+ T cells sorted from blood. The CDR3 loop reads CASSLSLSTEAFF. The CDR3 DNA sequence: TGTGCCAGCAGCTTATCTTTGTCTACTGAAGCTTTCTTT.